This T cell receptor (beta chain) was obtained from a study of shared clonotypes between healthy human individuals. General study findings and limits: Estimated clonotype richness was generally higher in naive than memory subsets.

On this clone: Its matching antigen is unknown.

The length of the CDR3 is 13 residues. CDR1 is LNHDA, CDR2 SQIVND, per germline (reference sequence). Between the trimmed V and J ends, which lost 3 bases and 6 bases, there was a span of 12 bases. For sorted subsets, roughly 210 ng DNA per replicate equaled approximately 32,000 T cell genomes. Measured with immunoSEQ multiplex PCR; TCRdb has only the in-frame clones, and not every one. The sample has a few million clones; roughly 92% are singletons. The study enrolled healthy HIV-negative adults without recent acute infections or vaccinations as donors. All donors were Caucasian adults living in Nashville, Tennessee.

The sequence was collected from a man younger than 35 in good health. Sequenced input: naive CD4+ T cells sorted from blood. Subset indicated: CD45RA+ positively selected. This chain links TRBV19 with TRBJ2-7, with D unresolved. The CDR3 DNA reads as TGTGCCAGTAGTATTGCCATCTCCGGCGAGCAGTACTTC. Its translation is CASSIAISGEQYF.